The clone carrying this T cell receptor (beta chain) was recorded many times. Its cognate antigen is unknown. Genomic DNA served as template for TCR beta VDJ and CDR3 profiling. TCRdb independently ran MiXCR on the reads; one entry per CDR3 protein. This table has about 110,000 distinct CDR3 sequences, roughly 50% appearing once. These data come from a study of CD8+CD57+ T cells in acquired aplastic anemia. Study context: Quantities of DNA derived from sorted CD4+ and CD8+ cells averaged roughly 3 ug. On average, healthy donors gave 8.5 million to 14 million reads for CD4+ cells.

Study-wide results and caveats: No significant patient-versus-control difference appeared in CD8+ Simpson's diversity. The number of CD8+ CDR3 sequences shared by patients and controls was twenty-nine.

The J segment lost 3 bases and the V segment lost 5 bases, leaving 15 bases of the junction unmatched. This CDR3 spans 17 amino acids. Germline loops: CDR1 SGHTA, CDR2 FQGNSA. The sequenced sample consisted of sorted CD4+, CD8+, or CD8+CD57+ T cells (not recorded which) from PBMCs. The V gene is TRBV7-2, the J gene TRBJ2-7; 8 bases map to TRBD2. This sequence was found in a human donor in good health, serving as a control. The CDR3 DNA follows: TGTGCCAGCAGCCCGGGGGGGGTGGGCTTCGGAAACTACGAGCAGTACTTC. As protein: CASSPGGVGFGNYEQYF.